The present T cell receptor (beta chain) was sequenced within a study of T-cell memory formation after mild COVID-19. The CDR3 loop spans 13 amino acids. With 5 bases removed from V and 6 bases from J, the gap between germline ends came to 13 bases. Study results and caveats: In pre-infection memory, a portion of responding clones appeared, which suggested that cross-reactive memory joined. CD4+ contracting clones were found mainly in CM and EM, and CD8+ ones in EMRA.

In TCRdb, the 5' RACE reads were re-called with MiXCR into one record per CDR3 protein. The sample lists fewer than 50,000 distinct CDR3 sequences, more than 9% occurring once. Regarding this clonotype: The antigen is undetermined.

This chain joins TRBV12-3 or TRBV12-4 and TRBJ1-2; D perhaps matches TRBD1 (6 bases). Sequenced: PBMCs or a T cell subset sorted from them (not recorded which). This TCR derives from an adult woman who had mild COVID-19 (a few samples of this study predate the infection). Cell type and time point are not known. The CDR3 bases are TGTGCCAGCAGTCCTAACAGGGTTGATGGCTACACCTTC. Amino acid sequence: CASSPNRVDGYTF.